The sample holds a few counts of the clone carrying this TCR beta chain. This record comes from a study of cytomegalovirus exposure and HLA in healthy donors. Study context: An earlier analysis found some 120 million unique TCR beta sequences from roughly 170 million T cells. Among the 398 genotyped donors, about 81% were placed in the Caucasian-associated ancestry cluster.

The CDR3 totals 15 residues. V was trimmed by 0 bases and J by 0 bases, leaving 10 bases between them. Germline CDR1 is SGDLS and CDR2 is YYNGEE. PCR primers comprised 60 Vbeta and 13 Jbeta primers. The protocol was immunoSEQ multiplex PCR, while the TCRdb copy is restricted to in-frame clones and leaves out a portion. The sample has 180,000 or so clones, roughly 85% seen once; the top ten hold around 1.5%. The V and J genes are TRBV9 and TRBJ2-7, with TRBD1 as a possible D gene (6 bases). This sequence originates from a male donor in good health and CMV-seronegative. Sample: PBMCs. The CDR3 loop is CASSVETGPSYEQYF. Here the CDR3 DNA reads TGTGCCAGCAGCGTAGAGACAGGTCCCTCCTACGAGCAGTACTTC.